This T cell receptor beta chain comes out of a study of blood T cell repertoires in COVID-19. The assay was immunoSEQ multiplex PCR, and TCRdb's table has in-frame clones only and misses some. The repertoire holds around 200,000 clones, with about 86% as singletons. The CDR3 spans 15 residues. Germline V gene sequence: CDR1 SEHNR, CDR2 FQNEAQ (reference sequence). V was pared by 5 bases and J by 0 bases, with 13 bases between. Sequenced input: peripheral blood. The receptor was derived from a woman in her fifties or sixties with COVID-19, enrolled during active disease. V gene TRBV7-9 combines with J gene TRBJ1-1; possibly TRBD1 for D (6 bases). CDR3 DNA sequence: TGTGCCAGCAGCCCTGGGACACATATGAACACTGAAGCTTTCTTT. Protein product: CASSPGTHMNTEAFF. Complete variable domain (other parts from reference TRBV7-9 and TRBJ1-1): DTGVSQNPRHKITKRGQNVTFRCDPISEHNRLYWYRQTLGQGPEFLTYFQNEAQLEKSRLLSDRFSAERPKGSFSTLEIQRTEQGDSAMYLCASSPGTHMNTEAFFGQGTRLTVV.